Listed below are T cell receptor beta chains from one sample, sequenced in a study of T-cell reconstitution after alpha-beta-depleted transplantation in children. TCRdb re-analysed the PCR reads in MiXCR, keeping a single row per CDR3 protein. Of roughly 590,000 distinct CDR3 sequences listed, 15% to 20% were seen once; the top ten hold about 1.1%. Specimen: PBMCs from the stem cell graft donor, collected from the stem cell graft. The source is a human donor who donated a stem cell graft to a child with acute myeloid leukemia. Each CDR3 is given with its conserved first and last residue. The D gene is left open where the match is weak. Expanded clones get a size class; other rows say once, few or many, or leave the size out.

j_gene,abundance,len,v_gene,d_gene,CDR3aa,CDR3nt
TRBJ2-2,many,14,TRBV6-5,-,CASSYSGSTGELFF,TGTGCCAGCAGTTACTCAGGGTCGACCGGGGAGCTGTTTTTT
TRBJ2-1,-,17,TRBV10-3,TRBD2,CAISELFGSGAYNEQFF,TGTGCCATCAGTGAGCTCTTCGGGAGCGGGGCATACAATGAGCAGTTCTTC
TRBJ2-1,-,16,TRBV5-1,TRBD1,CASSLFRDRDYNEQFF,TGCGCCAGCAGCTTATTCCGGGACAGGGACTACAATGAGCAGTTCTTC
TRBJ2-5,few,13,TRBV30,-,CAWSVGGAETQYF,TGTGCCTGGAGTGTCGGCGGAGCAGAGACCCAGTACTTC
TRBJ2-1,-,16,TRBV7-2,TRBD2,CASSLLGGGAYNEQFF,TGTGCCAGCAGCTTACTGGGCGGGGGGGCCTACAATGAGCAGTTCTTC
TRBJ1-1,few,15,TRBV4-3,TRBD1,CASSPNRGPSTEAFF,TGCGCCAGCAGCCCAAACAGGGGGCCGAGCACTGAAGCTTTCTTT
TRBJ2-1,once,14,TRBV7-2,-,CASSPPQPRNEQFF,TGTGCCAGCAGCCCACCTCAACCGCGCAATGAGCAGTTCTTC
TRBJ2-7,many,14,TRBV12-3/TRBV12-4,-,CASSPAGVMNEQYF,TGTGCCAGCAGTCCCGCAGGGGTGATGAACGAGCAGTACTTC
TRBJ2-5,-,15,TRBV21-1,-,CASSKGTGLRETQYF,TGTGCCAGCAGCAAAGGGACAGGGTTGAGGGAGACCCAGTACTTC
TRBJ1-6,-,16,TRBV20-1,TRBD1,CSAGRQGASTNSRLHF,TGCAGTGCTGGAAGACAGGGGGCATCGACGAATTCACGCCTCCACTTT
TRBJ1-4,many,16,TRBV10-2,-,CASSGDARATNEKLFF,TGCGCCAGCAGTGGGGATGCGAGAGCAACTAATGAAAAACTGTTTTTT
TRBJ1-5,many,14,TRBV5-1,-,CASSDGGGNQPQHF,TGCGCCAGCAGTGATGGAGGCGGCAATCAGCCCCAGCATTTT
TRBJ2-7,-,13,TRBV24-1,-,CATSDPPGDEQYF,TGTGCCACCAGTGACCCCCCGGGCGACGAGCAGTACTTC
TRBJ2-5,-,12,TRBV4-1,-,CASSQAEETQYF,TGCGCCAGCAGCCAAGCAGAAGAGACCCAGTACTTC
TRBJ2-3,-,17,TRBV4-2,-,CASSQDPAGVLADTQYF,TGTGCCAGCAGCCAAGATCCGGCAGGGGTTCTGGCAGATACGCAGTATTTT
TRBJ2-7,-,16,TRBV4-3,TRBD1,CASSRGGSGYSYEQYF,TGCGCCAGCAGCCGAGGGGGCAGCGGCTACTCCTACGAGCAGTACTTC
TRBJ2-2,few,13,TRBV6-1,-,CASKKQSPGELFF,TGTGCCAGCAAGAAGCAGTCTCCCGGGGAGCTGTTTTTT
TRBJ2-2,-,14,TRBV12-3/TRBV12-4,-,CASSLDTFTGELFF,TGTGCCAGCAGTCTCGACACGTTCACCGGGGAGCTGTTTTTT
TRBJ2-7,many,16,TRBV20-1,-,CSASPIPGTGPYEQYF,TGCAGTGCTAGTCCAATCCCCGGGACCGGCCCATACGAGCAGTACTTC
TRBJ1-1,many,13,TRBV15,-,CATSSHRNTEAFF,TGTGCCACCAGCAGCCACAGGAACACTGAAGCTTTCTTT
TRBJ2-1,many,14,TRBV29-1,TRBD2,CSVVVLAAYNEQFF,TGCAGCGTTGTAGTCCTAGCGGCATACAATGAGCAGTTCTTC
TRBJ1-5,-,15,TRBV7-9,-,CASSSSAGGKGAQHF,TGTGCCAGCAGCTCAAGCGCGGGGGGGAAAGGGGCCCAGCATTTT
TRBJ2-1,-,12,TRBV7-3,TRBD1,CASSLTGVLWFF,TGTGCCAGCAGCTTGACAGGGGTACTCTGGTTCTTC
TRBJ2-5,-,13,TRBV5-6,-,CASSLTRQGTQYF,TGTGCCAGCAGCTTGACCCGGCAAGGGACCCAGTACTTC
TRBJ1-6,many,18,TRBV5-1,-,CASSLSPLGRGQPSPLHF,TGCGCCAGCAGCTTGTCCCCTTTAGGACGCGGACAGCCATCACCCCTCCACTTT
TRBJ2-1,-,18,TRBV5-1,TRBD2,CASSLASGGAESYNEQFF,TGCGCCAGCAGCTTGGCTAGCGGGGGGGCTGAATCCTACAATGAGCAGTTCTTC
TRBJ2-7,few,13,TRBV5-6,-,CASSHVGSYEQYF,TGTGCCAGCAGCCACGTGGGGTCCTACGAGCAGTACTTC
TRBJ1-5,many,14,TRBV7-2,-,CASSSGGQDQPQHF,TGTGCCAGCAGCTCCGGAGGGCAGGATCAGCCCCAGCATTTT
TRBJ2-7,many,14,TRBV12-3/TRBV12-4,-,CASSFGGGLYEQYF,TGTGCCAGCAGTTTCGGCGGGGGCCTCTACGAGCAGTACTTC
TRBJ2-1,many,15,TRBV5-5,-,CASSPRLVEDNEQFF,TGTGCCAGCAGCCCCCGGCTAGTTGAGGATAATGAGCAGTTCTTC
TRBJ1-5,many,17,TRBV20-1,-,CSAGGERGEDGNQPQHF,TGCAGTGCTGGCGGGGAACGGGGGGAGGACGGCAATCAGCCCCAGCATTTT
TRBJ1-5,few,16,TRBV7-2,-,CASSLGVGYSNQPQHF,TGTGCCAGCAGTTTAGGGGTGGGCTATAGCAATCAGCCCCAGCATTTT
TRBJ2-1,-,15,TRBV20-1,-,CSVPGTWGSYNEQFF,TGCAGTGTTCCCGGGACATGGGGCTCCTACAATGAGCAGTTCTTC
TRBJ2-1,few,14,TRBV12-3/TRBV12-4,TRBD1,CASRYGTGGVEQFF,TGTGCCAGCAGATACGGGACAGGGGGCGTTGAGCAGTTCTTC
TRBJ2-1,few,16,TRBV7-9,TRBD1,CASSFPDRMDINEQFF,TGTGCCAGCAGCTTTCCGGACAGGATGGATATTAATGAGCAGTTCTTC
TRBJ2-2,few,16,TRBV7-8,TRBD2,CASSLVLAGGTGELFF,TGTGCCAGCAGCTTAGTACTAGCGGGGGGCACCGGGGAGCTGTTTTTT
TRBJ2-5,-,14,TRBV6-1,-,CASSKLSNQETQYF,TGTGCCAGCAGTAAGCTAAGCAACCAAGAGACCCAGTACTTC
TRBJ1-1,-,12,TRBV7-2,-,CASSLRFTEAFF,TGTGCCAGCAGCTTAAGGTTTACTGAAGCTTTCTTT
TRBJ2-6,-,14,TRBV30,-,CAWSVFPGANVLTF,TGTGCCTGGAGTGTCTTCCCTGGGGCCAACGTCCTGACTTTC
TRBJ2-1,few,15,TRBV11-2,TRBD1,CASSLGQGLWDEQFF,TGTGCCAGCAGCTTGGGACAGGGCCTTTGGGATGAGCAGTTCTTC
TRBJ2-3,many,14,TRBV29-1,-,CSVAPVIYTNTQYF,TGCAGCGTCGCCCCGGTCATATACACAAATACGCAGTATTTT
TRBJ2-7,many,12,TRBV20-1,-,CSASGRSYEQYF,TGCAGTGCTAGCGGGAGATCCTACGAGCAGTACTTC
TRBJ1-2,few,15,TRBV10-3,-,CAISESIQVNYGYTF,TGTGCCATCAGTGAGTCCATACAGGTTAACTATGGCTACACCTTC
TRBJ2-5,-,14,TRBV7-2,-,CASSHPGDQETQYF,TGTGCCAGCAGCCATCCGGGGGACCAAGAGACCCAGTACTTC
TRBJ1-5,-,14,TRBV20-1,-,CSADDFRAHQPQHF,TGCAGTGCCGACGATTTCAGGGCTCATCAGCCCCAGCATTTT
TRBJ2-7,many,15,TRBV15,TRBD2,CATSRIKAGAYEQYF,TGTGCCACCAGCAGAATCAAAGCGGGGGCGTACGAGCAGTACTTC
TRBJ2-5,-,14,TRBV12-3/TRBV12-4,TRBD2,CASSQHGGGETQYF,TGTGCCAGCAGTCAACATGGCGGGGGAGAGACCCAGTACTTC
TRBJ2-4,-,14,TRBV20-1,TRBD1,CSARTGNPKNIQYF,TGCAGTGCCCGGACAGGGAATCCCAAAAACATTCAGTACTTC
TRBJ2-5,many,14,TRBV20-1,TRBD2,CSAWTSGAQETQYF,TGCAGTGCTTGGACTAGCGGGGCACAAGAGACCCAGTACTTC
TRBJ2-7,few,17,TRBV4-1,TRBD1,CASSLPKTGTGTYEQYF,TGCGCCAGCAGCCTCCCCAAGACCGGGACAGGGACCTACGAGCAGTACTTC
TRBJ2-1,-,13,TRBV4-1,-,CASSHLHENEQFF,TGCGCCAGCAGCCACCTCCATGAGAATGAGCAGTTCTTC
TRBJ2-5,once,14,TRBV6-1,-,CASSAGIGSETQYF,TGTGCCAGCAGTGCGGGGATCGGATCCGAGACCCAGTACTTC